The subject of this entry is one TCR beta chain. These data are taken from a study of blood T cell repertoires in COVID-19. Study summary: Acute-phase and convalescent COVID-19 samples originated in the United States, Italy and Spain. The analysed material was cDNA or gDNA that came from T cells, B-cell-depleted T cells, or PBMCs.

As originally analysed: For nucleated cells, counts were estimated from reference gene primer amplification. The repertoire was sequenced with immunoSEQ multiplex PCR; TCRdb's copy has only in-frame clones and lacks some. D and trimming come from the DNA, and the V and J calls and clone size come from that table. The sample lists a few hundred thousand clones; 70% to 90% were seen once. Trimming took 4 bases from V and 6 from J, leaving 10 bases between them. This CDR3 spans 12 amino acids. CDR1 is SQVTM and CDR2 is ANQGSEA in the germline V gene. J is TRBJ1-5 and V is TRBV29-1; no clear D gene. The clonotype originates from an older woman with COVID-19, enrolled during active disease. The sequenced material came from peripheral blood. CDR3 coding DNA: TGCAGCGTTGGAGGGCTCGGTCAGCCCCAGCATTTT. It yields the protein CSVGGLGQPQHF.